This TCR beta chain was observed in a study of T cells after posttransplantation cyclophosphamide. The CDR3 covers 16 residues. CDR1 and CDR2 from the germline V gene are SGHTA and FQGNSA. The V and J ends lost 1 base and 0 bases respectively, with 13 bases between them. General study findings and limits: Donor CD8+ memory clones often dominated recipient blood repertoires at later times. Recipient CMV seropositivity and CMV reactivation strongly tracked TRB clonality.

Sequenced by immunoSEQ multiplex PCR; TCRdb stores in-frame clones only, minus some. The table lists some 52,000 clones, approximately 86% of them singletons, with approximately 2.6% in the top ten. As to this clone: Its antigen is not known.

The receptor was isolated from a man aged 25 to 45 with a blood cancer, CMV-positive, and with a related stem cell donor. Sequenced input: PBMCs. The chain couples TRBV7-2 to TRBJ2-7; perhaps TRBD1 as D (6 bases). CDR3 loop: CASSLDRELYSYEQYF. Written as DNA, the CDR3 is TGTGCCAGCAGCTTAGACAGGGAATTGTACTCCTACGAGCAGTACTTC.